This paragraph reports one T cell receptor (beta chain). This sample is drawn from a study of control samples from healthy donors and cancer patients. The CDR3 sequence is 19 residues long. Germline assignment: CDR1 SGHTA and CDR2 FQGNSA. V dropped 5 bases and J dropped 3; count of bases not matched to a gene: 18. Repertoires were generated with immunoSEQ multiplex PCR, while TCRdb's copy carries only in-frame clones and drops some. The table lists around 80,000 clones, 70% to 90% of them singletons, with around 5.7% in the top ten. The V call is TRBV7-2, the J call TRBJ2-2; 7 positions match TRBD2. The source is a woman aged 45-65 years in good health. Specimen: blood. The CDR3 nucleotides are TGTGCCAGCAGCCTCTACGCGTTTAGGCGGGGGTCACACACCGGGGAGCTGTTTTTT. The encoded protein is CASSLYAFRRGSHTGELFF.